One and the same sample provided the 13 T cell receptor beta chains below, sequenced in a study of beta chain features in type 1 diabetes. Expressed TCRB transcripts were sequenced, since all the RNA that had been isolated was reverse transcribed. Sequenced by immunoSEQ multiplex PCR; TCRdb stores in-frame clones only, minus some. Of under 800,000 clones in the sample, 15% to 17% were seen once. Sequenced input: naive CD4+ T cells from blood. Every receptor here comes from a man younger than 35 in good health.

V gene TRBV29-1 combines with J gene TRBJ2-1; 8 nucleotides agree with TRBD1. The CDR3 totals 13 residues. Germline V gives CDR1 SQVTM, CDR2 ANQGSEA. The V segment lost 8 bases and the J segment 8 bases; nucleotides outside the gene matches: 11. The CDR3 here is CSISQGARDEQFF. For the CDR3, the DNA is TGCAGCATCAGTCAGGGGGCGAGAGATGAGCAGTTCTTC.

This clone was counted between two and nine times. The chain is built from TRBV7-9 and TRBJ1-2; unclear D gene. The V and J ends lost 3 bases and 2 bases respectively, with 7 bases between them. The CDR3 is made up of 13 amino acids. The germline gives CDR1 SEHNR, CDR2 FQNEAQ (reference sequence). The CDR3 sequence is CASSFRANYGYTF. As DNA, the CDR3 is TGTGCCAGCAGCTTTCGGGCGAACTATGGCTACACCTTC.

This clone was counted only a few times. The chain links TRBV7-2 to TRBJ2-7; tentatively, D is TRBD1 (6 bases). Germline values: CDR1 SGHTA, CDR2 FQGNSA. This CDR3 is built from 15 residues. Trimming took off 6 bases at V and 3 bases at J, with 18 bases between the two ends. The CDR3 coding sequence is TGTGCCAGCAGTTCTTCATGGGGGCTATTCTACGAGCAGTACTTC. Translation gives CASSSSWGLFYEQYF.

This clone was found a few times. V is TRBV21-1 and J is TRBJ2-1. TRBV21-1 is an annotated pseudogene. The CDR3 has 11 amino acids. Written as DNA, the CDR3 is TGTGCCAGCAGCTTGGTCAATGAGCAGTTCTTC. Amino acid sequence: CASSLVNEQFF.

This chain joins TRBV7-2 and TRBJ1-1, with a possible D match to TRBD1 (5 bases). The V end was cut by 1 base, the J end by 4 bases, with 10 bases between. This CDR3 contains 14 residues. Germline-derived CDR1 and CDR2 are SGHTA and FQGNSA. CDR3 nucleotide sequence: TGTGCCAGCAGCTTAGGGGCAGGGAGCACTGAAGCTTTCTTT. Its protein product is CASSLGAGSTEAFF.

This clone was counted a single time. This rearrangement joins TRBV5-6 to TRBJ1-2; D perhaps matches TRBD1 (6 bases). This CDR3 has 13 amino acids. The V gene's germline CDR1 is SGHDT and CDR2 YYEEEE. V was trimmed by 3 bases and J by 2 bases, leaving 8 bases between them. The CDR3 reads CASSYDRNYGYTF. CDR3 nucleotides: TGTGCCAGCAGCTATGACAGGAACTATGGCTACACCTTC.

This clone was detected only a few times. The genes are TRBV5-6 and TRBJ1-5; D uncertain. The CDR3 runs to 13 residues. V lost 4 bases and J lost 7, with 12 bases in between. Germline loops: CDR1 SGHDT, CDR2 YYEEEE. CDR3 nucleotides: TGTGCCAGCAGCCGAAATACGCGCCAGCCCCAGCATTTT. Translating it yields CASSRNTRQPQHF.

The genes are TRBV19 and TRBJ1-1; no reliable D call. The V end was cut by 4 bases, the J end by 1 base, with 10 bases between. Germline V gene sequence: CDR1 LNHDA, CDR2 SQIVND (reference sequence). There are 14 residues in the CDR3. The CDR3 sequence is CASSKEAGNTEAFF. The CDR3 DNA reads TGTGCCAGTAGTAAAGAAGCAGGGAACACTGAAGCTTTCTTT.

The chain recombines TRBV28 with TRBJ1-6, with D possibly TRBD1 on 6 matching bases. Trimming left V 4 bases short and J 3 bases short, with 10 bases between. Germline V gene data show CDR1 as MDHEN and CDR2 as SYDVKM. CDR3 size: 15 residues. The CDR3 is CASSSGTSYNSPLHF. The DNA of the CDR3 is TGTGCCAGCAGTTCTGGGACAAGCTATAATTCACCCCTCCACTTT.

This clone was picked up a small number of times. CDR3 loop: CASSLRQETQYF. Here the CDR3 DNA reads TGTGCCAGCAGCTTACGGCAAGAGACCCAGTACTTC. The chain is built from TRBV7-9 and TRBJ2-5; D unresolved. V lost 2 bases and J lost 2, with 3 bases in between. The CDR3 runs to 12 residues. Germline lookup yields CDR1 SEHNR and CDR2 FQNEAQ (reference sequence).

DNA of the CDR3: TGTGCCATCAGTGCCCGGGGGGCTAGCGGACGGAACACCGGGGAGCTGTTTTTT. This sequence encodes CAISARGASGRNTGELFF. This chain connects TRBV10-3 to TRBJ2-2; tentative D call: TRBD2 (7 bases). Trimming left V 4 bases short and J 1 base short, with 19 bases between. The CDR3 length is 18 residues. From germline, CDR1 is ENHRY and CDR2 SYGVKD.

The J gene is TRBJ1-3, the V gene TRBV28, with D perhaps TRBD1 (6 bases). This CDR3 is 13 amino acids long. V was pared by 7 bases and J by 4 bases, with 11 bases between. Germline CDR1 and CDR2: MDHEN and SYDVKM. Written as DNA, the CDR3 is TGTGCCAGCACCCTGACAGGAGGAAACACCATATATTTT. Translation gives CASTLTGGNTIYF.

This sequence joins TRBV6-5 and TRBJ2-1; D unclear. Between the trimmed V and J ends, which lost 8 bases and 9 bases, there was a span of 17 bases. The CDR3 is made up of 13 amino acids. Per germline, CDR1 MNHEY and CDR2 SVGAGI. CDR3 loop: CASAEMGYGEQFF. CDR3 in DNA: TGTGCCAGCGCTGAAATGGGTTACGGTGAGCAGTTCTTC.